The next 12 T cell receptor beta chains were all read from a single sample in a study of shared clonotypes between healthy human individuals. Produced via immunoSEQ multiplex PCR; TCRdb's table is partial and in-frame only. The sample carries about 2.5 million clones, approximately 90% recorded once. The sequenced sample consisted of naive CD4+ T cells from PBMCs. The sample's subset: CD45RA+ positively selected. These receptors all stem from a man aged 18 to 30 in good health. Some clones in this sample may be carry-over from other donors' samples.

The chain is built from TRBV7-3 and TRBJ2-3, with a weak D call TRBD2 (5 bases). Per germline, CDR1 SGHTA and CDR2 FQGTGA. Trimming removed 5 bases from V and 6 bases from J, with 15 bases in between. The CDR3 has 14 amino acids. CDR3 protein: CASSTPDRGDTQYF. CDR3 bases: TGTGCCAGCAGCACTCCCGATCGAGGGGATACGCAGTATTTT.

This chain uses TRBV5-4 with TRBJ2-3, with a tentative D call TRBD2 (5 bases). Germline CDR1 is SGHNT and CDR2 is YYREEE (reference sequence). The germline V and J ends were trimmed by 2 bases and 2 bases, with 9 bases remaining between them. This CDR3 is 14 amino acids long. The CDR3 sequence: CASSLGSFTDTQYF. As DNA, the CDR3 is TGTGCCAGCAGCTTAGGGAGTTTCACAGATACGCAGTATTTT.

The chain recombines TRBV19 with TRBJ2-3; 7 bases fit TRBD2. The V gene's germline CDR1 is LNHDA and CDR2 SQIVND (reference sequence). V dropped 3 bases and J dropped 2; count of bases not matched to a gene: 11. The CDR3 extends over 17 amino acids. CDR3 DNA: TGTGCCAGTAGTATTAAGTTGACTAGCTATGTCACAGATACGCAGTATTTT. It yields the protein CASSIKLTSYVTDTQYF.

The chain carries TRBV5-4 and TRBJ2-1; 8 bases map to TRBD2. V was clipped by 2 bases and J by 7 bases; unmatched bases: 5. Germline V gene sequence: CDR1 SGHNT, CDR2 YYREEE (reference sequence). The CDR3 runs 14 residues. CDR3 bases: TGTGCCAGCAGCTTAGCGGGAGAGGGTAATGAGCAGTTCTTC. Amino acids: CASSLAGEGNEQFF. The full variable domain, rest sourced from reference TRBV5-4 and TRBJ2-1, is ETGVTQSPTHLIKTRGQQVTLRCSSQSGHNTVSWYQQALGQGPQFIFQYYREEENGRGNFPPRFSGLQFPNYSSELNVNALELDDSALYLCASSLAGEGNEQFFGPGTRLTVL.

The chain couples TRBV5-1 to TRBJ2-1; D is unclear. V was shortened by 4 bases and J by 2 bases, with 10 bases between the two germline ends. The CDR3 consists of 14 residues. Germline CDR1 SGHRS, CDR2 YFSETQ. CDR3 nucleotides: TGCGCCAGCAGCCCCTCAGAGCCCTACAATGAGCAGTTCTTC. Amino acid sequence: CASSPSEPYNEQFF.

J is TRBJ2-5 and V is TRBV9; D possibly matches TRBD1 or TRBD2 (5 bases each). Per germline, CDR1 SGDLS and CDR2 YYNGEE. The V gene lost 3 bases and the J gene lost 4 bases, with 13 bases spanning the gap. The CDR3 length is 14 residues. CDR3 residues: CASSAHTRGETQYF. CDR3 DNA sequence: TGTGCCAGCAGCGCCCATACTAGGGGAGAGACCCAGTACTTC. Full variable domain (missing parts from reference TRBV9 and TRBJ2-5): DSGVTQTPKHLITATGQRVTLRCSPRSGDLSVYWYQQSLDQGLQFLIQYYNGEERAKGNILERFSAQQFPDLHSELNLSSLELGDSALYFCASSAHTRGETQYFGPGTRLLVL.

This clone was recorded only once. V is TRBV29-1 and J is TRBJ2-1; a possible D gene is TRBD2 (6 bases). The CDR3 length is 13 residues. V lost 6 bases and J 5 bases, leaving 14 bases between the germline ends. The V gene's germline CDR1 is SQVTM and CDR2 ANQGSEA. The CDR3 sequence is CSVQGTPDNEQFF. CDR3 DNA sequence: TGCAGCGTCCAAGGGACTCCCGACAATGAGCAGTTCTTC.

This clone was counted a single time. The chain has TRBV11-2 and TRBJ2-7; D may match TRBD1 or TRBD2 (5 bases each). Between the trimmed V and J ends, which lost 6 bases and 3 bases, there was a span of 15 bases. This CDR3 has 14 amino acids. Germline lookup yields CDR1 SGHAT and CDR2 FQNNGV. CDR3 sequence reads: CASSLVEGSYEQYF. The CDR3 DNA follows: TGTGCCAGCAGTCTTGTTGAGGGGAGCTACGAGCAGTACTTC. Using reference TRBV11-2 and TRBJ2-7 for the parts outside the CDR3, the full variable domain is EAGVAQSPRYKIIEKRQSVAFWCNPISGHATLYWYQQILGQGPKLLIQFQNNGVVDDSQLPKDRFSAERLKGVDSTLKIQPAKLEDSAVYLCASSLVEGSYEQYFGPGTRLTVT.

This clone was picked up a small number of times. The chain carries TRBV25-1 and TRBJ1-1; D is perhaps TRBD1 (5 bases). The CDR3 runs 15 residues. V lost 3 bases, J lost 0 bases, and 11 bases lay in between. Germline V gives CDR1 MGHDK, CDR2 SYGVNS. CDR3 sequence reads: CASSERRGMNTEAFF. DNA of the CDR3: TGTGCCAGCAGTGAGAGGAGGGGCATGAACACTGAAGCTTTCTTT.

The chain joins TRBV29-1 to TRBJ1-1; D uncertain. Trimming pared 6 bases from V and 11 bases from J, leaving 22 bases between. The CDR3 extends over 13 amino acids. Germline V gene data show CDR1 as SQVTM and CDR2 as ANQGSEA. The CDR3 sequence: CSVETLADFSAFF. CDR3 sequence (DNA): TGCAGCGTCGAAACCCTCGCGGACTTCTCGGCTTTCTTT.

This clone turned up a few times. V gene TRBV9 combines with J gene TRBJ1-1; 9 nucleotides align to TRBD1. The CDR3 totals 14 residues. J was trimmed by 6 bases and V by 5 bases; bases with no gene match: 8. The germline V gene has CDR1 SGDLS and CDR2 YYNGEE. The CDR3 bases are TGTGCCAGCAGGGGGGACAGGGATGTATCTGAAGCTTTCTTT. It yields the protein CASRGDRDVSEAFF. The entire variable domain, with the rest obtained from reference TRBV9 and TRBJ1-1, is as follows: DSGVTQTPKHLITATGQRVTLRCSPRSGDLSVYWYQQSLDQGLQFLIQYYNGEERAKGNILERFSAQQFPDLHSELNLSSLELGDSALYFCASRGDRDVSEAFFGQGTRLTVV.

The J gene is TRBJ2-5, the V gene TRBV9; 10 bases are shared with TRBD2. V lost 0 bases, J lost 5 bases, and 7 bases stayed unmatched. Germline CDR1 reads SGDLS; CDR2 reads YYNGEE. CDR3 length: 16 residues. In DNA, the CDR3 is TGTGCCAGCAGCGTAGCACCTAGCGGGAGTTGGGAGACCCAGTACTTC. Its translation is CASSVAPSGSWETQYF. Based on the CDR3 plus reference TRBV9 and TRBJ2-5, the full variable domain is DSGVTQTPKHLITATGQRVTLRCSPRSGDLSVYWYQQSLDQGLQFLIQYYNGEERAKGNILERFSAQQFPDLHSELNLSSLELGDSALYFCASSVAPSGSWETQYFGPGTRLLVL.